Below, 21 T cell receptor beta chains from the same sample are listed, as sequenced in a study of beta chain features in type 1 diabetes. The study reverse transcribed the entire isolated RNA, so it sequenced expressed TCRB transcripts. Generated by immunoSEQ multiplex PCR, the TCRdb table keeps only in-frame clones and is missing some. The repertoire includes roughly 170,000 clones, about an eighth of them detected once, and 0.5% to 0.75% sits in the top ten. Material: central memory CD4+ T cells from blood. These receptors all stem from a woman younger than 30 in good health.

V and J are TRBV29-1 and TRBJ2-5; no clear D. Deletions cut 3 bases from V and 3 bases from J, with 8 bases between. The CDR3 has 12 amino acids. Germline loops: CDR1 SQVTM, CDR2 ANQGSEA. CDR3 region: CSVDKQKETQYF. The DNA of the CDR3 is TGCAGCGTTGACAAGCAAAAAGAGACCCAGTACTTC.

This sequence joins TRBV4-1 and TRBJ2-1, with D possibly matching TRBD1 (6 bases). CDR1 MGHRA and CDR2 YSYEKL come from the germline V gene. Trimming pared 1 base from V and 8 bases from J, leaving 12 bases between. The CDR3 is made up of 14 amino acids. In DNA form, the CDR3 reads TGCGCCAGCAGCCAAGTAGTCAGGGGCCATGAGCAGTTCTTC. It yields the protein CASSQVVRGHEQFF.

This clone was seen a single time. The chain uses TRBV5-5 and TRBJ1-1; the D is unclear. Germline V gives CDR1 SGHKS, CDR2 YYEKEE (reference sequence). The CDR3 is made up of 13 amino acids. V shed 2 bases and J shed 5 bases, with 10 bases lying between them. CDR3 DNA: TGTGCCAGCAGCTTTTCTGGAGATACTGAAGCTTTCTTT. Amino acid sequence: CASSFSGDTEAFF.

This clone has only a few counts. The chain combines TRBV7-2 with TRBJ1-4, with D unresolved. V dropped 5 bases and J dropped 5 bases, with 18 bases sitting between them. Germline V CDR1 and CDR2: SGHTA, FQGNSA. The CDR3 has 16 residues. CDR3 coding DNA: TGTGCCAGCAGCGCGTTTCCCGGGAGACAAAATGAAAAACTGTTTTTT. Translated: CASSAFPGRQNEKLFF.

This clone was observed a handful of times. V usage is TRBV14 and J usage is TRBJ2-3; 8 nucleotides agree with TRBD2. The CDR3 sequence is 16 residues long. V lost 6 bases to trimming and J lost 1 base; unmatched junction nucleotides: 9. Germline V gene data show CDR1 as SGHDN and CDR2 as FVKESK. The CDR3 spells CASRPNGLAGTDTQYF. As DNA, the CDR3 is TGTGCCAGCAGACCTAACGGACTAGCCGGCACAGATACGCAGTATTTT.

This clone showed up just a few times. The chain joins TRBV6-1 to TRBJ2-4; 10 nucleotides align to TRBD1. Trimming took 4 bases from V and 6 from J; bases not matched to a gene: 12. The V gene's germline CDR1 is MNHNS and CDR2 SASEGT. The CDR3 is 17 residues long. CDR3: CASSGSGTGDFGNIQYF. CDR3 nucleotides: TGTGCCAGCAGTGGCAGTGGGACAGGGGATTTTGGAAACATTCAGTACTTC.

This clone was picked up a small number of times. This chain connects TRBV5-1 to TRBJ2-7, with TRBD1 identical over 8 bases. J lost 2 bases, V lost 3 bases, and 7 bases had no gene match. The CDR3 runs to 15 residues. CDR1 and CDR2 (germline): SGHRS, YFSETQ. The CDR3 DNA reads as TGCGCCAGCAGCTCCAGGACAGGGACCCCCTACGAGCAGTACTTC. Protein product: CASSSRTGTPYEQYF.

This clone was picked up a small number of times. The J gene is TRBJ2-7, the V gene TRBV5-6; 7 bases match TRBD1. There are 14 residues in the CDR3. J was trimmed by 4 bases and V by 4 bases; bases with no gene match: 8. From germline, CDR1 is SGHDT and CDR2 YYEEEE. DNA for the CDR3: TGTGCCAGCAGCCCGACAGGGATCGATTACGAGCAGTACTTC. Translated: CASSPTGIDYEQYF.

This clone was seen only a few times. The J gene is TRBJ1-5, the V gene TRBV6-5; D gene uncertain. V was trimmed by 2 bases and J by 0 bases, leaving 5 bases between them. This CDR3 contains 14 residues. The germline V gene encodes CDR1 MNHEY and CDR2 SVGAGI. The CDR3 nucleotides read TGTGCCAGCAGTTACCGCAGTAGCAATCAGCCCCAGCATTTT. Amino acid sequence: CASSYRSSNQPQHF.

This clone has a handful of counts. The rearrangement links TRBV27 to TRBJ2-5; D remains unclear. The CDR3 is 13 amino acids. V was trimmed by 2 bases and J by 0 bases, leaving 4 bases between them. Germline CDR1 and CDR2: MNHEY and SMNVEV (reference sequence). The CDR3 coding sequence is TGTGCCAGCAGTTTACGGTACCAAGAGACCCAGTACTTC. Translating it yields CASSLRYQETQYF.

This clone was seen at least ten times. The J gene is TRBJ1-5, the V gene TRBV2, with a tentative D call TRBD1 (5 bases). The CDR3 has 13 residues. V dropped 8 bases and J dropped 3 bases, with 11 bases sitting between them. Germline V gives CDR1 SNHLY, CDR2 FYNNEI. The DNA of the CDR3 is TGTGCCAGCTCTCAAGGGGACAATCAGCCCCAGCATTTT. It translates to CASSQGDNQPQHF.

The V gene is TRBV28, the J gene TRBJ1-2; D is ambiguous. Germline values: CDR1 MDHEN, CDR2 SYDVKM. V gave up 6 bases and J gave up 6 bases, with 14 bases separating them. The CDR3 length is 13 residues. DNA of the CDR3: TGTGCCAGCAGCAGCGGGAATCCGCATGGCTACACCTTC. Translation: CASSSGNPHGYTF.

The rearrangement uses TRBV28 and TRBJ2-5, with 15 positions matching TRBD2. V trimming: 5 bases; J trimming: 5 bases; junction bases outside the gene matches: 6. The CDR3 loop spans 16 amino acids. Germline V CDR1 and CDR2: MDHEN, SYDVKM. The CDR3: CASSQGLAGGQETQYF. In nucleotides, the CDR3 is TGTGCCAGCAGTCAAGGACTAGCGGGAGGGCAGGAGACCCAGTACTTC.

The chain couples TRBV19 to TRBJ1-5; the match to TRBD1 covers 9 bases. The CDR3 has 15 amino acids. The germline CDR1 and CDR2 sequences are LNHDA and SQIVND (reference sequence). The V segment lost 7 bases and the J segment 7 bases; nucleotides outside the gene matches: 11. The CDR3 sequence is CASTVQGASRQPQHF. The CDR3 DNA reads TGTGCCAGTACCGTACAGGGGGCTTCAAGACAGCCCCAGCATTTT.

This sequence joins TRBV5-1 and TRBJ2-5; TRBD1 agrees at 7 bases. CDR1 is SGHRS, CDR2 YFSETQ, per germline. V lost 4 bases, J lost 5 bases, and 17 bases stayed unmatched. CDR3 size: 17 residues. Here the CDR3 DNA reads TGCGCCAGCAGCCCATCCCCCCGGACAGGACCCGGGGAGACCCAGTACTTC. This codes for CASSPSPRTGPGETQYF.

The chain joins TRBV30 to TRBJ1-4, with 9 bases lining up with TRBD1. V shed 3 bases, J shed 8 bases, and the junction held 10 bases outside the gene matches. Germline CDR1 is GTSNPN and CDR2 is SVGIG (reference sequence). The CDR3 has 15 amino acids. The CDR3 nucleotides read TGTGCCTGGAGGGCTACGGGACAGGGAGGGGAAAAACTGTTTTTT. Translating it yields CAWRATGQGGEKLFF. The full variable domain, with the rest looked up from reference TRBV30 and TRBJ1-4, is SQTIHQWPATLVQPVGSPLSLECTVEGTSNPNLYWYRQAAGRGLQLLFYSVGIGQISSEVPQNLSASRPQDRQFILSSKKLLLSDSGFYLCAWRATGQGGEKLFFGSGTQLSVL.

J is TRBJ2-1 and V is TRBV2, with TRBD1 as a possible D gene (6 bases). The CDR3 contains 13 residues. V lost 11 bases to trimming and J lost 0 bases, with 11 bases between them. Germline-derived CDR1 and CDR2 are SNHLY and FYNNEI. The CDR3 protein is CAGQLSSYNEQFF. CDR3 in DNA: TGTGCCGGACAGCTTAGCTCCTACAATGAGCAGTTCTTC.

The rearrangement joins TRBV28 to TRBJ1-1; 10 bases line up with TRBD1. The V gene end was trimmed by 6 bases and the J gene end by 6 bases; junction bases not matched to a gene: 7. The CDR3 consists of 14 residues. Germline CDR1 MDHEN, CDR2 SYDVKM. CDR3 sequence reads: CASSQGGQGAEAFF. The CDR3 nucleotides are TGTGCCAGCAGCCAAGGTGGACAGGGGGCTGAAGCTTTCTTT.

This clone has ten or more counts. This chain uses TRBV28 with TRBJ1-1; TRBD1 agrees at 7 bases. Germline values: CDR1 MDHEN, CDR2 SYDVKM. The trim removed 6 bases at V and 1 base at J, leaving 5 bases unmatched. The CDR3 extends over 14 amino acids. The CDR3 nucleotides are TGTGCCAGCAGGTGGGGACAGAGGAACACTGAAGCTTTCTTT. Its translation is CASRWGQRNTEAFF.

This chain links TRBV7-9 with TRBJ2-1; 8 nucleotides match TRBD1. V was pared by 5 bases and J by 8 bases, with 11 bases of the junction left unmatched. The germline gives CDR1 SEHNR, CDR2 FQNEAQ (reference sequence). CDR3 length equals 15 residues. The CDR3 spells CASSRRQGFNDEQFF. In DNA, the CDR3 is TGTGCCAGCAGCAGGAGACAGGGGTTTAACGATGAGCAGTTCTTC.

This clone came up a few times. The V gene is TRBV30, the J gene TRBJ2-3; tentative D call: TRBD1 (6 bases). V was pared by 8 bases and J by 3 bases, with 12 bases between. The CDR3 has 12 residues. Germline CDR1 and CDR2: GTSNPN and SVGIG (reference sequence). The CDR3 DNA is TGTGCCAGGGGGAAGGGGACAGATACGCAGTATTTT. It codes for CARGKGTDTQYF.